A selection of T cell receptor beta chains follows, all from one sample in a study of technical replicates of blood from four donors. Sequencing was performed with immunoSEQ multiplex PCR; in TCRdb, only in-frame clones are kept and a portion is missing. The table includes about 100,000 clones, approximately 94% detected once. Sequencing was performed on T cells isolated from PBMCs. The receptors were gathered from a human donor in good health. CDR3s include the opening cysteine and the closing phenylalanine or tryptophan. A D gene is named only where the DNA matches it firmly. Not every row has a clone size; where given, it reads once, few, many or a size class.

j_gene: TRBJ2-2
d_gene: TRBD2
abundance: NA
v_gene: TRBV10-3
CDR3aa: CAISFASGGDTGELFF
CDR3nt: TGTGCCATCAGTTTTGCGTCGGGGGGGGACACCGGGGAGCTGTTTTTT

j_gene: TRBJ2-7
d_gene: NA
abundance: NA
v_gene: TRBV5-1
CDR3aa: CASSLSSDSLGEQYF
CDR3nt: TGCGCCAGCAGCCTTAGTTCTGACAGTCTGGGGGAGCAGTACTTC

j_gene: TRBJ2-3
d_gene: TRBD2
abundance: NA
v_gene: TRBV5-1
CDR3aa: CASRLAGVLSTDTQYF
CDR3nt: TGCGCCAGCAGACTAGCGGGGGTCCTTAGCACAGATACGCAGTATTTT

j_gene: TRBJ2-7
d_gene: TRBD2
abundance: NA
v_gene: TRBV5-5
CDR3aa: CASSRLAGDSYEQYF
CDR3nt: TGTGCCAGCAGTAGACTAGCGGGAGACTCCTACGAGCAGTACTTC

j_gene: TRBJ2-2
d_gene: NA
abundance: NA
v_gene: TRBV5-1
CDR3aa: CASSLTVLGANTGELFF
CDR3nt: TGCGCCAGCAGCTTGACTGTTTTGGGGGCGAATACCGGGGAGCTGTTTTTT

j_gene: TRBJ1-1
d_gene: TRBD1
abundance: NA
v_gene: TRBV7-9
CDR3aa: CASSRQGDTEAFF
CDR3nt: TGTGCCAGCAGCCGTCAGGGGGACACTGAAGCTTTCTTT

j_gene: TRBJ2-3
d_gene: TRBD2
abundance: NA
v_gene: TRBV7-9
CDR3aa: CASSFLTSGEHTDTQYF
CDR3nt: TGTGCCAGCAGTTTCCTGACTAGCGGGGAACACACAGATACGCAGTATTTT

j_gene: TRBJ1-2
d_gene: TRBD1
abundance: NA
v_gene: TRBV4-2
CDR3aa: CASSSPEVGTANYGYTF
CDR3nt: TGTGCCAGCAGCTCCCCGGAAGTCGGGACAGCTAACTATGGCTACACCTTC

j_gene: TRBJ2-1
d_gene: NA
abundance: NA
v_gene: TRBV6-4
CDR3aa: CASSDVLNEQFF
CDR3nt: TGTGCCAGCAGTGACGTCCTGAATGAGCAGTTCTTC

j_gene: TRBJ1-4
d_gene: TRBD1
abundance: NA
v_gene: TRBV28
CDR3aa: CASSLVGDSNEKLFF
CDR3nt: TGTGCCAGCAGTCTAGTCGGGGACAGCAATGAAAAACTGTTTTTT

j_gene: TRBJ1-2
d_gene: TRBD1
abundance: NA
v_gene: TRBV7-9
CDR3aa: CASSQDRGGYTF
CDR3nt: TGTGCCAGCAGTCAGGACAGGGGTGGCTACACCTTC

j_gene: TRBJ2-1
d_gene: TRBD2
abundance: NA
v_gene: TRBV4-1
CDR3aa: CASSQGSSGRGDEQFF
CDR3nt: TGCGCCAGCAGCCAAGGCTCTAGCGGGAGGGGGGATGAGCAGTTCTTC

j_gene: TRBJ2-7
d_gene: TRBD1
abundance: once
v_gene: TRBV4-1
CDR3aa: CASSRTGGSFSYEQYF
CDR3nt: TGCGCCAGCAGCCGAACAGGGGGCTCGTTCTCCTACGAGCAGTACTTC

j_gene: TRBJ2-1
d_gene: NA
abundance: once
v_gene: TRBV4-1
CDR3aa: CASSPGAGDYNEQFF
CDR3nt: TGCGCCAGCAGCCCGGGGGCGGGGGACTACAATGAGCAGTTCTTC

j_gene: TRBJ1-4
d_gene: NA
abundance: once
v_gene: TRBV7-9
CDR3aa: CASSLARVELLFF
CDR3nt: TGTGCCAGCAGCTTAGCGCGAGTAGAGCTACTGTTTTTT

j_gene: TRBJ1-4
d_gene: TRBD1
abundance: NA
v_gene: TRBV7-6
CDR3aa: CASSFYRGPGNEKLFF
CDR3nt: TGTGCCAGCAGCTTTTACAGGGGGCCGGGTAATGAAAAACTGTTTTTT

j_gene: TRBJ1-1
d_gene: TRBD1
abundance: NA
v_gene: TRBV5-4
CDR3aa: CASRRDRGRTEAFF
CDR3nt: TGTGCCAGCAGGCGGGACAGAGGGAGGACTGAAGCTTTCTTT

j_gene: TRBJ2-7
d_gene: NA
abundance: NA
v_gene: TRBV29-1
CDR3aa: CSVFGVRGINEQYF
CDR3nt: TGCAGCGTCTTCGGGGTGAGAGGGATCAACGAGCAGTACTTC

j_gene: TRBJ1-2
d_gene: TRBD1
abundance: once
v_gene: TRBV7-9
CDR3aa: CASSLGHRGGYTF
CDR3nt: TGTGCCAGCAGCCTGGGGCACAGGGGCGGCTACACCTTC

j_gene: TRBJ1-4
d_gene: NA
abundance: NA
v_gene: TRBV5-1
CDR3aa: CASSLQGATNEKLFF
CDR3nt: TGCGCCAGCAGCCTGCAGGGCGCAACTAATGAAAAACTGTTTTTT

j_gene: TRBJ1-4
d_gene: NA
abundance: once
v_gene: TRBV21-1
CDR3aa: CASSKALLGTTNEKLFF
CDR3nt: TGTGCCAGCAGCAAAGCGCTTTTGGGCACAACTAATGAAAAACTGTTTTTT

j_gene: TRBJ2-7
d_gene: NA
abundance: NA
v_gene: TRBV7-9
CDR3aa: CASSSLATRSYEQYF
CDR3nt: TGTGCCAGCAGCTCCCTAGCGACCCGCTCCTACGAGCAGTACTTC

j_gene: TRBJ2-2
d_gene: NA
abundance: NA
v_gene: TRBV27
CDR3aa: CASGKGGTPGELFF
CDR3nt: TGTGCCAGCGGCAAAGGGGGAACCCCCGGGGAGCTGTTTTTT

j_gene: TRBJ2-1
d_gene: TRBD1
abundance: NA
v_gene: TRBV2
CDR3aa: CASSEIGGRKNEQFF
CDR3nt: TGTGCCAGCAGTGAAATAGGGGGCCGGAAAAATGAGCAGTTCTTC

j_gene: TRBJ2-6
d_gene: TRBD2
abundance: once
v_gene: TRBV4-2
CDR3aa: CASSQASGRSGANVLTF
CDR3nt: TGTGCCAGCAGCCAAGCAAGCGGGAGAAGTGGGGCCAACGTCCTGACTTTC

j_gene: TRBJ2-1
d_gene: TRBD2
abundance: NA
v_gene: TRBV29-1
CDR3aa: CSVVAGMISGSGYNEQFF
CDR3nt: TGCAGCGTTGTGGCGGGCATGATAAGCGGGAGTGGCTACAATGAGCAGTTCTTC

j_gene: TRBJ2-7
d_gene: TRBD1
abundance: NA
v_gene: TRBV29-1
CDR3aa: CSVTGQTKGSFTPYEQYF
CDR3nt: TGCAGCGTCACGGGACAGACAAAGGGTTCTTTCACCCCGTACGAGCAGTACTTC

j_gene: TRBJ1-1
d_gene: TRBD1
abundance: once
v_gene: TRBV5-1
CDR3aa: CASSLGDRATEAFF
CDR3nt: TGCGCCAGCAGCTTGGGGGACAGGGCCACTGAAGCTTTCTTT

j_gene: TRBJ2-2
d_gene: NA
abundance: NA
v_gene: TRBV27
CDR3aa: CASSLRRGTGELFF
CDR3nt: TGTGCCAGCAGTCTGAGACGAGGCACCGGGGAGCTGTTTTTT

j_gene: TRBJ2-3
d_gene: NA
abundance: NA
v_gene: TRBV28
CDR3aa: CASSLGTDTQYF
CDR3nt: TGTGCCAGCAGTCTTGGCACAGATACGCAGTATTTT

j_gene: TRBJ2-1
d_gene: TRBD1
abundance: NA
v_gene: TRBV9
CDR3aa: CASSVGRDRVNNEQFF
CDR3nt: TGTGCCAGCAGCGTAGGTAGGGACAGGGTTAACAATGAGCAGTTCTTC

j_gene: TRBJ2-1
d_gene: TRBD1
abundance: NA
v_gene: TRBV6-5
CDR3aa: CASSYRGDRGNEQFF
CDR3nt: TGTGCCAGCAGTTACCGAGGGGACAGGGGAAATGAGCAGTTCTTC

j_gene: TRBJ2-3
d_gene: NA
abundance: NA
v_gene: TRBV9
CDR3aa: CASSLRGNTDTQYF
CDR3nt: TGTGCCAGCAGCCTGAGGGGGAACACAGATACGCAGTATTTT

j_gene: TRBJ1-2
d_gene: NA
abundance: NA
v_gene: TRBV6-6
CDR3aa: CASSYRGRLNYGYTF
CDR3nt: TGTGCCAGCAGTTACCGGGGGAGGCTGAACTATGGCTACACCTTC

j_gene: TRBJ2-4
d_gene: NA
abundance: NA
v_gene: TRBV13
CDR3aa: CASSLLSRGTKNIQYF
CDR3nt: TGTGCCAGCAGCTTATTATCAAGGGGGACCAAAAACATTCAGTACTTC

j_gene: TRBJ1-1
d_gene: TRBD1
abundance: NA
v_gene: TRBV9
CDR3aa: CASSTGENTEAFF
CDR3nt: TGTGCCAGCAGCACAGGGGAGAACACTGAAGCTTTCTTT

j_gene: TRBJ2-3
d_gene: TRBD2
abundance: NA
v_gene: TRBV5-4
CDR3aa: CASSLMSGSPDTQYF
CDR3nt: TGTGCCAGCAGCTTGATGAGCGGGAGTCCAGATACGCAGTATTTT

j_gene: TRBJ1-1
d_gene: NA
abundance: once
v_gene: TRBV6-1
CDR3aa: CATDMVTEAFF
CDR3nt: TGTGCCACAGACATGGTCACTGAAGCTTTCTTT

j_gene: TRBJ2-1
d_gene: NA
abundance: NA
v_gene: TRBV7-5
CDR3aa: CVRSSKRTSGRGPWGEQFF
CDR3nt: TGTGTCAGAAGCTCAAAACGGACTAGCGGGAGGGGTCCCTGGGGTGAGCAGTTCTTC

j_gene: TRBJ2-1
d_gene: TRBD2
abundance: NA
v_gene: TRBV10-1
CDR3aa: CASSGILAGDEQFF
CDR3nt: TGCGCCAGCAGTGGGATACTAGCGGGCGATGAGCAGTTCTTC

j_gene: TRBJ2-1
d_gene: NA
abundance: NA
v_gene: TRBV28
CDR3aa: CASSLLGGQAYNEQFF
CDR3nt: TGTGCCAGCAGTTTACTCGGAGGGCAGGCCTACAATGAGCAGTTCTTC

j_gene: TRBJ1-2
d_gene: NA
abundance: NA
v_gene: TRBV5-8
CDR3aa: CASSWTRYGYTF
CDR3nt: TGTGCCAGCAGCTGGACACGCTATGGCTACACCTTC

j_gene: TRBJ2-2
d_gene: NA
abundance: NA
v_gene: TRBV15
CDR3aa: CATSIAVAAGGELFF
CDR3nt: TGTGCCACCAGCATAGCGGTAGCGGCGGGGGGGGAGCTGTTTTTT

j_gene: TRBJ2-3
d_gene: TRBD1
abundance: NA
v_gene: TRBV19
CDR3aa: CASSSFKGTGGLRDTQYF
CDR3nt: TGTGCCAGTAGTTCATTCAAAGGGACAGGGGGTTTGAGAGATACGCAGTATTTT

j_gene: TRBJ2-5
d_gene: NA
abundance: NA
v_gene: TRBV10-3
CDR3aa: CAIRQASSRVETQYF
CDR3nt: TGTGCCATCAGGCAGGCCTCTAGCCGAGTGGAGACCCAGTACTTC

j_gene: TRBJ2-7
d_gene: NA
abundance: NA
v_gene: TRBV9
CDR3aa: CASSVVEGSYEQYF
CDR3nt: TGTGCCAGCAGCGTAGTTGAGGGATCCTACGAGCAGTACTTC

j_gene: TRBJ2-7
d_gene: TRBD1
abundance: NA
v_gene: TRBV19
CDR3aa: CASSMTGSYEQYF
CDR3nt: TGTGCCAGTAGTATGACAGGGAGCTACGAGCAGTACTTC

j_gene: TRBJ1-2
d_gene: NA
abundance: NA
v_gene: TRBV28
CDR3aa: CASSTPPQSYYGYTF
CDR3nt: TGTGCCAGCAGTACCCCCCCACAGTCCTACTATGGCTACACCTTC

j_gene: TRBJ1-1
d_gene: TRBD1
abundance: NA
v_gene: TRBV6-6
CDR3aa: CASRLTGVGAFF
CDR3nt: TGTGCCAGCAGGTTAACAGGGGTGGGGGCTTTCTTT

j_gene: TRBJ2-1
d_gene: TRBD2
abundance: NA
v_gene: TRBV7-3
CDR3aa: CASSLSGGTYNEQFF
CDR3nt: TGTGCCAGCAGCTTATCGGGGGGGACTTACAATGAGCAGTTCTTC

j_gene: TRBJ2-1
d_gene: NA
abundance: NA
v_gene: TRBV7-9
CDR3aa: CASSLMSRDNEQFF
CDR3nt: TGTGCCAGCAGCTTAATGAGCCGGGACAATGAGCAGTTCTTC

j_gene: TRBJ1-1
d_gene: TRBD1
abundance: NA
v_gene: TRBV27
CDR3aa: CASSASGGTEAFF
CDR3nt: TGTGCCAGCAGTGCCTCAGGGGGCACTGAAGCTTTCTTT

j_gene: TRBJ2-2
d_gene: NA
abundance: NA
v_gene: TRBV6-1
CDR3aa: CASSDGRGPNTGELFF
CDR3nt: TGTGCCAGCAGTGACGGGCGGGGGCCCAACACCGGGGAGCTGTTTTTT

j_gene: TRBJ1-5
d_gene: NA
abundance: few
v_gene: TRBV20-1
CDR3aa: CSARLQGPQHF
CDR3nt: TGCAGTGCTAGACTACAGGGGCCCCAGCATTTT

j_gene: TRBJ2-7
d_gene: NA
abundance: NA
v_gene: TRBV19
CDR3aa: CASSMGLREQYF
CDR3nt: TGTGCCAGTAGTATGGGCCTACGAGAGCAGTACTTC

j_gene: TRBJ2-7
d_gene: NA
abundance: NA
v_gene: TRBV4-1
CDR3aa: CASSQDRAGQSSYEQYF
CDR3nt: TGCGCCAGCAGCCAAGATAGGGCAGGGCAAAGCTCCTACGAGCAGTACTTC

j_gene: TRBJ1-5
d_gene: TRBD1
abundance: NA
v_gene: TRBV28
CDR3aa: CASSTSGGFNQPQHF
CDR3nt: TGTGCCAGCAGTACGTCAGGGGGTTTCAATCAGCCCCAGCATTTT

j_gene: TRBJ1-4
d_gene: NA
abundance: NA
v_gene: TRBV7-9
CDR3aa: CASSPGLAHNEKLFF
CDR3nt: TGTGCCAGCAGCCCGGGTCTGGCCCATAATGAAAAACTGTTTTTT